The present TCR beta chain was sequenced within a study of OX40 agonist ivuxolimab in advanced cancers. Findings and caveats of the study: Undetermined was the antigen specificity of the expanded peripheral T cells.

In germline, CDR1 is SGHRS, CDR2 YFSETQ. J was trimmed by 4 bases and V by 0 bases; bases with no gene match: 1. This CDR3 is 14 amino acids long. In the case of this clone: Antigen unknown.

Assay: immunoSEQ multiplex PCR; the TCRdb copy retains only in-frame clones and omits some. This table has some 39,000 clones, roughly 88% appearing once. The chain links TRBV5-1 to TRBJ1-3; the match to TRBD1 covers 7 bases. The source was CD4+ or CD8+ T cells sorted from blood, collected in a trial of the OX40 agonist ivuxolimab. The sequence derives from an adult with an advanced solid tumor such as melanoma, head and neck, liver or kidney cancer. CDR3 region: CASSLGGQGNTIYF. The CDR3 DNA sequence: TGCGCCAGCAGCTTGGGGGGACAGGGAAACACCATATATTTT.